These T cell receptor beta chains were read from a single sample in a study of T cell responses to AZD1222 COVID-19 vaccine. The data were produced by immunoSEQ multiplex PCR, yet TCRdb's version contains in-frame clones alone and is incomplete. The sample shows more than 95,000 clones, 82% of them seen only once. This material consisted of peripheral blood, taken on day 0 of AZD1222 vaccination. Source of these receptors: an adult in good health. CDR3s include the opening cysteine and the closing phenylalanine or tryptophan. Fields, in order: D gene, V gene, J gene, clone size, CDR3 DNA, CDR3 protein. D genes are given only for firm matches. Size is stated for part of the rows, as once, few or many counts, or as a class when the clone is expanded.

NA	TRBV20-1	TRBJ2-3	NA	TGCAGTGCTAGTCGACAGCGAAACACAGATACGCAGTATTTT	CSASRQRNTDTQYF
NA	TRBV9	TRBJ2-3	NA	TGTGCCAGCAGCGCTGGGGGCTGGGGACTCACAGATACGCAGTATTTT	CASSAGGWGLTDTQYF
NA	TRBV19	TRBJ2-5	NA	TGTGCCAGCGTGGAGGAGGGGACCCAGTACTTC	CASVEEGTQYF
NA	TRBV3-1/TRBV3-2	TRBJ1-2	NA	TGTGCCAGCAGCCCGGGACAAATTAACTATGGCTACACCTTC	CASSPGQINYGYTF
NA	TRBV7-6	TRBJ1-1	NA	TGTGCCAGCAGCTTGGGCGGGGGGAACACTGAAGCTTTCTTT	CASSLGGGNTEAFF
TRBD2	TRBV15	TRBJ2-1	NA	TGTGCCACCAGCCCAATGCTAGCGGGGAACAATGAGCAGTTCTTC	CATSPMLAGNNEQFF
NA	TRBV15	TRBJ1-5	once	TGTGCCACCAGCAGAGATAATTGGGACGGCAATCAGCCCCAGCATTTT	CATSRDNWDGNQPQHF
NA	TRBV6-5	TRBJ1-5	NA	TGTGCCAGCAGTTACTCACGGGGGCTAGACAATCAGCCCCAGCATTTT	CASSYSRGLDNQPQHF
NA	TRBV4-3	TRBJ2-4	NA	TGCGCCAGCAGCCGCGCCTGGAGGGGAGATGGCAAAAACATTCAGTACTTC	CASSRAWRGDGKNIQYF
NA	TRBV5-1	TRBJ1-4	few	TGCGCCAGCAGCACGGGCCAGGGAGGGGGTAATGAAAAACTGTTTTTT	CASSTGQGGGNEKLFF
NA	TRBV10-2	TRBJ2-3	NA	TGCGCCAGCAGGGGGATCACCACAGATACGCAGTATTTT	CASRGITTDTQYF
NA	TRBV2	TRBJ1-2	NA	TGTGCCAGCAGTGAAGAAAGCTATGGCTACACCTTC	CASSEESYGYTF
TRBD1	TRBV5-5	TRBJ1-1	NA	TGTGCCAGCAGCTTGTTCCAGGGGGTATACGCTGAAGCTTTCTTT	CASSLFQGVYAEAFF
NA	TRBV25-1	TRBJ1-1	NA	TGTGCCAGCAGTATTCAGGGCATCACTGAAGCTTTCTTT	CASSIQGITEAFF
NA	TRBV27	TRBJ1-2	many	TGTGCCAGCAGTCGATCAGGGTTCTATGGCTACACCTTC	CASSRSGFYGYTF
NA	TRBV4-3	TRBJ1-6	NA	TGCGCCAGCGGCAGGGGCGATTCACCCCTCCACTTT	CASGRGDSPLHF
TRBD2	TRBV19	TRBJ2-5	NA	TGTGCCAGTAGTATCGGTAGCGGGGCGGAGACCCAGTACTTC	CASSIGSGAETQYF
NA	TRBV5-1	TRBJ2-1	NA	TGCGCCAGCAGCTTGCGACAGTCCTACAATGAGCAGTTCTTC	CASSLRQSYNEQFF
NA	TRBV7-3	TRBJ1-6	NA	TGTGCCAGCAGCCCACCGACGGATAGCTCCTATAATTCACCCCTCCACTTT	CASSPPTDSSYNSPLHF
NA	TRBV7-8	TRBJ2-6	once	TGTGCCAGCAGCCCCCGGACGGTCTCTGGGGCCAACGTCCTGACTTTC	CASSPRTVSGANVLTF
NA	TRBV10-2	TRBJ1-5	NA	TGCGCCAGTACCCAGGGCAATCAGCCCCAGCATTTT	CASTQGNQPQHF
NA	TRBV7-9	TRBJ1-1	NA	TGTGCCAGCAGCCCTTATAGTTTAGGACTGGGGAACACTGAAGCTTTCTTT	CASSPYSLGLGNTEAFF
NA	TRBV5-1	TRBJ2-2	NA	TGCGCCAGCAGCTTGGCGGTTGCCGGGGAGCTGTTTTTT	CASSLAVAGELFF
NA	TRBV7-2	TRBJ1-1	NA	TGTGCCAGCAGCCAGTTCGGGGCGTATTACACTGAAGCTTTCTTT	CASSQFGAYYTEAFF
NA	TRBV18	TRBJ2-2	many	TGTGCCAGCTCACCACTAGCGAACACCGGGGAGCTGTTTTTT	CASSPLANTGELFF
TRBD2	TRBV6-2/TRBV6-3	TRBJ2-7	NA	TGTGCCAGCAGTCGGACTAGCGGGGGGGCTGTAACCTACGAGCAGTACTTC	CASSRTSGGAVTYEQYF
NA	TRBV6-5	TRBJ2-1	NA	TGTGCCAGCGCAGAACGGCGGAGGAAAGAGCAGTTCTTC	CASAERRRKEQFF
TRBD2	TRBV5-1	TRBJ2-3	NA	TGCGCCAGCAGCTTGGAACTAGCGGGGGGACCCACAGATACGCAGTATTTT	CASSLELAGGPTDTQYF
NA	TRBV5-4	TRBJ2-5	NA	TGTGCCAGCAGCTTGAAGTCAGGGAATGGGGAGACCCAGTACTTC	CASSLKSGNGETQYF
NA	TRBV7-2	TRBJ1-4	few	TGTGCCAGCAGCGGGACACCTAATGAAAAACTGTTTTTT	CASSGTPNEKLFF
TRBD2	TRBV10-1	TRBJ2-6	NA	TGCGCCAGCAGTGAGTCTGGGACTAGCGGGGGGCCTGGGGCCAACGTCCTGACTTTC	CASSESGTSGGPGANVLTF
NA	TRBV7-2	TRBJ1-2	NA	TGTGCCAGCAGCTTAGATTCCGGGGACTATGGCTACACCTTC	CASSLDSGDYGYTF
TRBD2	TRBV9	TRBJ2-1	NA	TGTGCCAGCAGCGTAGGGATTAGCGGGGGACATGAGCAGTTCTTC	CASSVGISGGHEQFF
NA	TRBV30	TRBJ1-4	NA	TGTGCCTGGAGTCAACAGGGTCTGGGCTATGAAAAACTGTTTTTT	CAWSQQGLGYEKLFF
TRBD1	TRBV4-1	TRBJ1-2	once	TGCGCCAGCAGCCAAGGGACAGGGGGCCCAAGAAACTATGGCTACACCTTC	CASSQGTGGPRNYGYTF
TRBD2	TRBV5-1	TRBJ2-5	once	TGCGCCAGCAGCGATATGACTAGCGGGGGGAAAGAGACCCAGTACTTC	CASSDMTSGGKETQYF
NA	TRBV12-5	TRBJ1-6	NA	TGTGCTAGTGGTACATCAGTTGACTTCTCACCCCTCCACTTT	CASGTSVDFSPLHF
NA	TRBV7-2	TRBJ2-7	NA	TGTGCCAGCAGCCCCGATACCCAGGGGATTTCCTACGAGCAGTACTTC	CASSPDTQGISYEQYF
TRBD1	TRBV5-1	TRBJ1-2	few	TGCGCCAGCAGCTTGGCCGGACAGGGGCCCTATGGCTACACCTTC	CASSLAGQGPYGYTF
NA	TRBV3-1/TRBV3-2	TRBJ2-3	once	TGTGCCAGCAGCCAAGGGGGGAGCACAGATACGCAGTATTTT	CASSQGGSTDTQYF
NA	TRBV6-4	TRBJ1-5	NA	TGTGCCAGCAGTCCTTCAGGGGAGAGTCAGCCCCAGCATTTT	CASSPSGESQPQHF
NA	TRBV11-2	TRBJ1-2	few	TGTGCCAGCAGCTTAGGCGACACTCATGGCTACACCTTC	CASSLGDTHGYTF
NA	TRBV14	TRBJ2-5	NA	TGTGCCAGCAGCCAGGGGGTCAGGGTTGGGGAGACCCAGTACTTC	CASSQGVRVGETQYF
TRBD2	TRBV19	TRBJ2-1	NA	TGTGCCAGTAGTAGCGGGGGGGCTTCCTACAATGAGCAGTTCTTC	CASSSGGASYNEQFF
NA	TRBV7-9	TRBJ2-3	NA	TGTGCCAGCAGCTTAGTTACTAGCACAGATACGCAGTATTTT	CASSLVTSTDTQYF
NA	TRBV3-1/TRBV3-2	TRBJ1-3	once	TGTGCCAGCAGCCCAACAGCCGGAAACACCATATATTTT	CASSPTAGNTIYF
NA	TRBV12-5	TRBJ2-7	NA	TGTGCTAGTGGTTTTATGGAAAACGAGCAGTACTTC	CASGFMENEQYF